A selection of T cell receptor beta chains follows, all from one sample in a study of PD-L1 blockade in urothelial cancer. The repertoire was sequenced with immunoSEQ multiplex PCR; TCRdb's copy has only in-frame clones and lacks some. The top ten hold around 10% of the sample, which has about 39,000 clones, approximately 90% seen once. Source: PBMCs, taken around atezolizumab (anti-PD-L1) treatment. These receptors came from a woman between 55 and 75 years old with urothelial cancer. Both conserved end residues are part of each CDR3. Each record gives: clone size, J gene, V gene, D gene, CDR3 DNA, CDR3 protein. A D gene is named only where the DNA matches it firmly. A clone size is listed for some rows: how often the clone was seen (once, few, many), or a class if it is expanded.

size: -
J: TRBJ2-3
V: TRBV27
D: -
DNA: TGTGCCAGCAGTCCTCAGGACAGATCCACAGATACGCAGTATTTT
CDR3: CASSPQDRSTDTQYF

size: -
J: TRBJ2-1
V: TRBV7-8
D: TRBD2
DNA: TGTGCCAGCAGTCCCGGGACTAGTATCTACAATGAGCAGTTCTTC
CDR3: CASSPGTSIYNEQFF

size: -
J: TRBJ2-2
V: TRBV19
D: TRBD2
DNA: TGTGCCAGTACCAGGACTAGTCCCGGCGGGGAGCTGTTTTTT
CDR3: CASTRTSPGGELFF

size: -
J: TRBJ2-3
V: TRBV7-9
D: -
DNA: TGTGCCAGCAGCACACAGTCGACCCGCACAGATACGCAGTATTTT
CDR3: CASSTQSTRTDTQYF

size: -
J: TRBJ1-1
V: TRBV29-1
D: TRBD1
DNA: TGCAGCGTTTGGGGACAGGGGGCCATCACTGAAGCTTTCTTT
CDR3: CSVWGQGAITEAFF

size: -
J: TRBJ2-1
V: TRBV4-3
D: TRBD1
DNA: TGCGCCAGCAGCCAATTCCCGACAGGGTCTTTCATCTATGAGCAGTTCTTC
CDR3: CASSQFPTGSFIYEQFF

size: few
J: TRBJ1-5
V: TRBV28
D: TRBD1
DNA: TGTGCCGGCAGGGGGCCCGATCAGCCCCAGCATTTT
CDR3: CAGRGPDQPQHF

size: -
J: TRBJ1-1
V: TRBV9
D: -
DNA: TGTGCCAGCAGCGCGGGGACATGGGATGAAGCTTTCTTT
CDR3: CASSAGTWDEAFF

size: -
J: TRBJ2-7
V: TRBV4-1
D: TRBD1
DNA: TGCGCCAGCAGCCAGTCAGGGACAGCCTTGTACGAGCAGTACTTC
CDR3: CASSQSGTALYEQYF

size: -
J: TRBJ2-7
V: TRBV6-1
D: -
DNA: TGTGCCAGCCAAACAGGCCTATCCTACGAGCAGTACTTC
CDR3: CASQTGLSYEQYF

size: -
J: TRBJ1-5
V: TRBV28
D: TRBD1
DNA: TGTGCCAGCAGTAGAACGACAGGGGGCGTTCAGCCCCAGCATTTT
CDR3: CASSRTTGGVQPQHF

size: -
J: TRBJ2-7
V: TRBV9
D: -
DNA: TGTGCCAGCAGCGTAGACCTAGCTTCCTACGAGCAGTACTTC
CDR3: CASSVDLASYEQYF

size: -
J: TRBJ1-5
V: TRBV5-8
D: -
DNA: TGTGCCAGCAGCCTATGGAATCAGCCCCAGCATTTT
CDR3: CASSLWNQPQHF

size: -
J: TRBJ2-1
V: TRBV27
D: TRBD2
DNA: TGTGCCAGCGGACTAGTACGCTATGAGCAGTTCTTC
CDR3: CASGLVRYEQFF

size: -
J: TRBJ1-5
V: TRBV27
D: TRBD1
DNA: TGTGCCAGCAGTCCGTCACAGGGGTGGGAGCCCCAGCATTTT
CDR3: CASSPSQGWEPQHF

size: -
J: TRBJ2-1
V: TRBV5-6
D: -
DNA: TGTGCCAGCAGCCCCTGGATGGCGGTTGAGCAGTTCTTC
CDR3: CASSPWMAVEQFF

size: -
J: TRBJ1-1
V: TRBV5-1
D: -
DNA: TGCGCCAGCAGCTTGGGCGACACTGAAGCTTTCTTT
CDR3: CASSLGDTEAFF